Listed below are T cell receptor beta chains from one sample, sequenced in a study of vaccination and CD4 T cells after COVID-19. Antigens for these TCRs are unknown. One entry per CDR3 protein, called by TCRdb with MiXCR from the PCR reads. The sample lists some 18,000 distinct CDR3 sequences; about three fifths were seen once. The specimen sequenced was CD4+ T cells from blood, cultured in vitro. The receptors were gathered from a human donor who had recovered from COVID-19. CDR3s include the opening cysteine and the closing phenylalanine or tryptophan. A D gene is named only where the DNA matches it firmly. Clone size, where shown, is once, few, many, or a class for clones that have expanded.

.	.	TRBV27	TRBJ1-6	CASSYGPVNSPLHF	TGTGCCAGCAGTTATGGACCGGTGAATTCACCCCTCCACTTT
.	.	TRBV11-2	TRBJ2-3	CASRSITDTQYF	TGTGCCAGCAGGAGCATCACAGATACGCAGTATTTT
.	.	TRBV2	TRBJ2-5	CASQQETQYF	TGTGCCAGCCAGCAGGAGACCCAGTACTTC
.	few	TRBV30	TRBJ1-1	CAGQEDQTEAFF	TGTGCCGGTCAGGAGGACCAAACTGAAGCTTTCTTT
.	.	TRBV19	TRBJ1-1	CASSTGRTPRTEAFF	TGTGCCAGTAGTACGGGACGGACCCCAAGGACTGAAGCTTTCTTT
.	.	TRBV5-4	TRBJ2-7	CASHPPGTPSPYEQYF	TGTGCCAGCCATCCCCCCGGGACGCCCAGTCCGTACGAGCAGTACTTC
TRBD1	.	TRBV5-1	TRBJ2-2	CASSPGQEDTGELFF	TGCGCCAGCAGCCCGGGACAGGAAGACACCGGGGAGCTGTTTTTT
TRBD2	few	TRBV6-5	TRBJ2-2	CASSSPSGTTGGELFF	TGTGCCAGCAGTTCTCCCAGCGGGACCACCGGCGGGGAGCTGTTTTTT
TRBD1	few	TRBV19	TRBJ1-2	CASNNLRGLGYTF	TGTGCCAGTAACAACCTCAGGGGGCTTGGCTACACCTTC
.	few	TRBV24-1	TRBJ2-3	CATSGRVLTDTQYF	TGTGCCACCAGTGGTAGGGTACTCACAGATACGCAGTATTTT
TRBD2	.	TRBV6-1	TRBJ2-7	CASSLADSYEQYF	TGTGCCAGCTCACTAGCGGACTCCTACGAGCAGTACTTC
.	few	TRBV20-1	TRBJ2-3	CSAEAQGRPDTQYF	TGCAGTGCTGAGGCACAGGGTCGGCCAGATACGCAGTATTTT
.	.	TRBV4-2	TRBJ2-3	CASSQARSAGGRTDTQYF	TGTGCCAGCAGCCAAGCTCGTTCAGCGGGCGGGCGCACAGATACGCAGTATTTT
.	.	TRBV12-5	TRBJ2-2	CASGPSGWGELFF	TGTGCTAGTGGTCCTTCAGGCTGGGGGGAGCTGTTTTTT
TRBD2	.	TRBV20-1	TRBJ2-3	CSAPTSGTTDTQYF	TGCAGTGCTCCGACTAGCGGGACCACAGATACGCAGTATTTT
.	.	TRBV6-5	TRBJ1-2	CASSSAGTRDWSYTF	TGTGCCAGCAGTTCCGCCGGGACAAGAGATTGGAGCTACACCTTC
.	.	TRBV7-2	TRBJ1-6	CASSLNMGGQSPLHF	TGTGCCAGCAGCTTAAATATGGGGGGCCAATCACCCCTCCACTTT